Below are 10 T cell receptor beta chains sequenced from a single sample in a study of HIV-infected patients and healthy controls. All unsorted peripheral T cells were captured because whole blood was used without fractionation. Approximately 510 ng RNA was reverse transcribed with alpha and beta constant-region primers. Using multiplexing indices, alpha and beta chain libraries were generated apart by chain-specific third strand synthesis. TCRdb fed the 5' RACE reads into MiXCR, producing one record per CDR3 protein. The sample has 5,500 to 7,000 distinct CDR3 sequences, under 25% seen once; the top ten hold approximately 26%. The input for sequencing was blood, taken before antiretroviral therapy. All receptors derive from an adult with HIV infection.

This clonotype is large. The rearrangement links TRBV7-9 to TRBJ2-7; D is unclear. This CDR3 is built from 15 residues. In germline, CDR1 is SEHNR, CDR2 FQNEAQ (reference sequence). V dropped 1 base and J dropped 2 bases, with 12 bases sitting between them. The CDR3 DNA reads TGTGCCAGCAGCTTAGAACAGAGGAACCCCTACGAGCAGTACTTC. It encodes CASSLEQRNPYEQYF.

The chain links TRBV4-3 to TRBJ2-7; no clear D gene. This CDR3 comprises 13 residues. Germline-derived CDR1 and CDR2 are LGHNA and YSLEER. Trimming removed 0 bases at V and 4 bases at J, with 7 bases between. The DNA of the CDR3 is TGCGCCAGCAGCCAAGAACCCGAATACGAGCAGTACTTC. This translates into CASSQEPEYEQYF.

This clonotype was recorded at least ten times. The chain has TRBV24-1 and TRBJ2-5; weak D call: TRBD1 (6 bases). This CDR3 region has 16 residues. Per the germline V gene, CDR1 is KGHDR and CDR2 is SFDVKD. V lost 5 bases and J 3 bases, leaving 18 bases between the germline ends. CDR3 coding DNA: TGTGCCACCAGTGGTGGAGGCAGGGGTATAGAAGAGACCCAGTACTTC. Its protein is CATSGGGRGIEETQYF.

A word on this clonotype: This may arise from a read error, as a much more abundant clone is one base away. CDR3 region: CASSHDGQGRQPQHF. The CDR3 nucleotides are TGTGCCAGCAGCCATGATGGACAGGGACGTCAGCCCCAGCATTTT. The genes are TRBV9 and TRBJ1-5; 8 bases line up with TRBD1. The junction had 9 bases not matched to a gene; V was cut back by 4 bases and J by 6 bases. The CDR3 spans 15 residues. Per the germline V gene, CDR1 is SGDLS and CDR2 is YYNGEE.

This clonotype appeared many times. The rearrangement joins TRBV20-1 to TRBJ2-3; D remains unclear. Germline V gives CDR1 DFQATT, CDR2 SNEGSKA (reference sequence). The length of the CDR3 is 11 residues. Trimming took off 0 bases at V and 8 bases at J, with 6 bases between the two ends. The CDR3 reads CSARDEGTQYF. DNA for the CDR3: TGCAGTGCTAGAGATGAAGGTACGCAGTATTTT.

This chain uses TRBV10-3 with TRBJ1-1; D call uncertain. Germline V gene data show CDR1 as ENHRY and CDR2 as SYGVKD. This CDR3 spans 15 amino acids. V lost 2 bases and J lost 1, with 11 bases in between. As DNA, the CDR3 is TGTGCCATCAGTGAGGGGGAACGGGCGAACACTGAAGCTTTCTTT. It is translated as CAISEGERANTEAFF.

The chain has TRBV6-2 or TRBV6-3 and TRBJ2-1; 7 positions agree with TRBD1. CDR1 is MNHEY, CDR2 SVGEGT, per germline. The J segment lost 2 bases and the V segment lost 6 bases, leaving 7 bases of the junction unmatched. The CDR3 covers 15 residues. The CDR3 DNA reads TGTGCCAGCAGCCAGGGTCAGGGGGCCTACAATGAGCAGTTCTTC. It specifies CASSQGQGAYNEQFF.

This clonotype was recorded many times. V usage is TRBV5-1 and J usage is TRBJ2-3, with D tentatively TRBD2 (6 bases). The CDR3 loop spans 13 amino acids. CDR1 is SGHRS and CDR2 is YFSETQ in the germline V gene. V dropped 1 base and J dropped 4 bases, with 7 bases sitting between them. The DNA for the CDR3 is TGCGCCAGCAGCTTGCCGGGGGCAGATACGCAGTATTTT. Protein sequence: CASSLPGADTQYF.

The gene calls are TRBV6-2 or TRBV6-3 and TRBJ2-5; D is perhaps TRBD2 (7 bases). Trimming left V 3 bases short and J 4 bases short, with 15 bases between. CDR3 length equals 15 residues. The germline gives CDR1 MNHEY, CDR2 SVGEGT. The CDR3 sequence is CASSYLTGGRETQYF. The DNA for the CDR3 is TGTGCCAGCAGTTATTTAACGGGGGGCAGAGAGACCCAGTACTTC.

This clonotype was seen only once. This chain links TRBV10-2 with TRBJ1-1, with D unclear. CDR3 length: 12 residues. Germline-derived CDR1 and CDR2 are WSHSY and SAAADI. V was pared by 7 bases and J by 8 bases, with 14 bases between. This chain's CDR3 is CASNGGPLEAFF. CDR3 in DNA: TGCGCCAGCAATGGTGGGCCCCTGGAAGCTTTCTTT.